The entry below describes one T cell receptor (beta chain). The CDR3 consists of 14 residues. This specimen belongs to a study of glioma-infiltrating T cells after dendritic cell vaccination. Input was approximately 2.1 ug genomic DNA, or all available if less. Clones were sequenced by immunoSEQ multiplex PCR, and TCRdb holds only the in-frame ones, with some missing. The table includes more than 95,000 clones, roughly 80% detected once. Noted time point: after dendritic cell vaccination, including at tumor progression/relapse. None of the glioblastoma patients had an isocitrate dehydrogenase mutation. Blood PBMC samples: pre-vaccination, two weeks post third vaccination, and at tumor progression.

The rearrangement links TRBV21-1 to TRBJ2-7; the table's D call, TRBD1, was not checked against the DNA. TRBV21-1 constitutes a pseudogene. Source: blood, taken after dendritic cell vaccination. The receptor comes from a human donor with glioblastoma. CDR3 nucleotides: TGTGCCGGAGCCCGAACAGGGAGATCCTACGAGCAGTACTTC. Its translation: CAGARTGRSYEQYF.